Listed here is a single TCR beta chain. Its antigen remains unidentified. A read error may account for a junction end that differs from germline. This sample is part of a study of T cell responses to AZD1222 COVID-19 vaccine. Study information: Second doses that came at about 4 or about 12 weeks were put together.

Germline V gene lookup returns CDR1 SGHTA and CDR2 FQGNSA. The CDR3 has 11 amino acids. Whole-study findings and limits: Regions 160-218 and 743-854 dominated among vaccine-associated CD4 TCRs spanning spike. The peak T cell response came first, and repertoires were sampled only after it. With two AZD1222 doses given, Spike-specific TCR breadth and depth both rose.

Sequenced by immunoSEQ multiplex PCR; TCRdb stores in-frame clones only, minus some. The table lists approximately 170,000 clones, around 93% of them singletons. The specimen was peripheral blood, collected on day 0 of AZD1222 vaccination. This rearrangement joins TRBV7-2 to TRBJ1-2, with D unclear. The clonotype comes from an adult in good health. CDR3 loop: CASSLGARLLF. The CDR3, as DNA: TGTGCCAGCAGCTTAGGGGCTCGACTGCTCTTC.